This record covers a single T cell receptor beta chain. Germline CDR1 and CDR2: LGHNT and FRNRAP. This CDR3 comprises 17 residues. The J segment lost 3 bases and the V segment lost 2 bases, leaving 9 bases of the junction unmatched. This table comes from immunoSEQ multiplex PCR, and its TCRdb copy is limited to in-frame clones, with some not included. The sample shows about 220,000 clones, about 90% of them seen only once. This specimen belongs to a study of blood T cell repertoires in COVID-19. Across the study: Italy, Spain and the United States were the sources of the convalescent and acute COVID-19 samples. Sources were T cells, B-cell-depleted T cells, or PBMCs; the material itself was cDNA or gDNA.

The study drew participants aged roughly 18 to 95 years from about two dozen US areas. The rearrangement joins TRBV12-5 to TRBJ2-5; 10 bases fit TRBD2. This clonotype was sampled from a woman aged 50 to 65 with acute COVID-19. Sequenced material: PBMCs or T cells enriched from blood (not recorded which). The CDR3 region is CASGLTPSGRAEETQYF. The CDR3 DNA is TGTGCTAGTGGTTTGACACCAAGCGGGAGGGCCGAAGAGACCCAGTACTTC.